This T cell receptor (beta chain) was retrieved from a study of T cell changes during pregnancy in multiple sclerosis. The table came from immunoSEQ multiplex PCR; TCRdb's copy has only in-frame clones and leaves some out. The sample lists around 96,000 clones; around 93% were seen once. There are 13 residues in the CDR3. V dropped 2 bases and J dropped 6 bases, with 11 bases sitting between them. Germline V lookup: CDR1 SGHAT, CDR2 FQNNGV. This sequence joins TRBV11-2 and TRBJ2-7; maybe TRBD1 (5 bases). The sequence was collected from a female donor with multiple sclerosis, enrolled in a pregnancy study. Sequenced here: peripheral blood, sampled in the third trimester of pregnancy. This CDR3 reads CASSLQWGSEQYF. CDR3 coding DNA: TGTGCCAGCAGCTTACAGTGGGGCTCCGAGCAGTACTTC. Full variable domain (outside the CDR3, taken from reference TRBV11-2 and TRBJ2-7): EAGVAQSPRYKIIEKRQSVAFWCNPISGHATLYWYQQILGQGPKLLIQFQNNGVVDDSQLPKDRFSAERLKGVDSTLKIQPAKLEDSAVYLCASSLQWGSEQYFGPGTRLTVT.